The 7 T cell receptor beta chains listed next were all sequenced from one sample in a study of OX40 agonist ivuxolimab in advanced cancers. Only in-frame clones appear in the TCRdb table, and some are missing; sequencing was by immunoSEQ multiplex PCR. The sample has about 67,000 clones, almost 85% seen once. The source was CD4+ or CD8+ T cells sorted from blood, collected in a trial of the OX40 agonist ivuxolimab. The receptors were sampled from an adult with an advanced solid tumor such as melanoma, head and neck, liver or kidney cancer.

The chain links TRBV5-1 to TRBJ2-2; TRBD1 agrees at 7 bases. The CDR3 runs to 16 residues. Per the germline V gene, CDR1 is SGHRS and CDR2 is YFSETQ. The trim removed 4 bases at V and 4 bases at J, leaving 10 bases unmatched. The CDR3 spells CASSQRQGGSTGELFF. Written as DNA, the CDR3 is TGCGCCAGCAGCCAGAGACAGGGTGGGAGCACCGGGGAGCTGTTTTTT.

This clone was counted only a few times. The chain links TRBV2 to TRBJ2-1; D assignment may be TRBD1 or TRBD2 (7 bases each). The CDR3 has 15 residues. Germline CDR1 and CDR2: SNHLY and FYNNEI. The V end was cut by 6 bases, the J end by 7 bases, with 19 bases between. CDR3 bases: TGTGCCAGCAGACCGTCTTCAGGGGGGGTAAATGAGCAGTTCTTC. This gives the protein CASRPSSGGVNEQFF.

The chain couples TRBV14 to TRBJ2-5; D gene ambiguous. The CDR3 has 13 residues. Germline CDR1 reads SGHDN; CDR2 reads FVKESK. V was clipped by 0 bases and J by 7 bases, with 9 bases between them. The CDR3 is CASSQDLAGTQYF. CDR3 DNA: TGTGCCAGCAGCCAAGATTTGGCTGGGACCCAGTACTTC.

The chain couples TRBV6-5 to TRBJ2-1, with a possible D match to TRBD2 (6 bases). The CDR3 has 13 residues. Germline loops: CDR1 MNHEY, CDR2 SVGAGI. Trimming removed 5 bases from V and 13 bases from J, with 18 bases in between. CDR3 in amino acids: CASSDSWDFTQFF. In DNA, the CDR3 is TGTGCCAGCAGTGATTCCTGGGACTTTACCCAGTTCTTC.

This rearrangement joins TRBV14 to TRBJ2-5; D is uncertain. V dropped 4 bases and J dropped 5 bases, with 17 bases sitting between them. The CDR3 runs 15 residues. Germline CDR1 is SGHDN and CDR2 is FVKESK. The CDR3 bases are TGTGCCAGCAGCCCCCTTTATCCAGTCGGGGAGACCCAGTACTTC. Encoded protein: CASSPLYPVGETQYF.

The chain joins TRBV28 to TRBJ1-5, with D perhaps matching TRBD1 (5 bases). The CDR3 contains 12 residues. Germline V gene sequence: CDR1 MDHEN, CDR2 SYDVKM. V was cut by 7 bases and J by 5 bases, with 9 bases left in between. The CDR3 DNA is TGTGCCAGCACCGGACACCATCAGCCCCAGCATTTT. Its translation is CASTGHHQPQHF.

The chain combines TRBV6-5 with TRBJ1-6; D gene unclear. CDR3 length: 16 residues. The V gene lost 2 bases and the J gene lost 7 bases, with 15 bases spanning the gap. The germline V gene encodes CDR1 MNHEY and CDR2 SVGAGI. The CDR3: CASSYEDPRGNSPLHF. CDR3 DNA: TGTGCCAGCAGTTACGAGGACCCCAGAGGCAATTCACCCCTCCACTTT.